The entry below describes one T cell receptor (beta chain). Its antigen is not known. This sample was taken from a study of T cells after yellow fever vaccination. Study background: With SMART-Seq v4 Ultra Low Input, the fractions containing low cell numbers were prepared.

This CDR3 region has 16 residues. Germline values: CDR1 DFQATT, CDR2 SNEGSKA (reference sequence). The V end lost 5 bases, the J end lost 0 bases, and 17 bases lay between the germline ends. For TCR, cDNA came from 5'RACE template switching, which added a universal primer site and UMIs. TCRdb redid the calling of the 5' RACE reads with MiXCR, one entry per CDR3 protein. The profile covers about 350,000 distinct CDR3 sequences, with more than 9% appearing a single time and roughly 18% taken by the ten largest. Study results and caveats: The booster response re-showed most primary clones: 96% CD4, approximately 86% CD8. Overlap between CD4 and CD8 compartments was detected for a small share of clonotypes.

This TCR was recovered from a man between 18 and 35 years old who received the YFV17D yellow fever vaccine. The specimen was PBMCs, collected on the day of the first yellow fever vaccination. This chain joins TRBV20-1 and TRBJ2-1; no definite D call. The CDR3 DNA is TGCAGTGCTGCCGATCGGGCGTCAGCCTCCTACAATGAGCAGTTCTTC. Protein sequence: CSAADRASASYNEQFF.